This T cell receptor beta chain was recovered during a study of identical twins. Template switching supplied a universal primer site; unique molecular identifiers were carried on the cDNA. TCRdb re-derived calls from the 5' RACE reads in MiXCR, one entry per CDR3 protein. The sample includes some 96,000 distinct CDR3 sequences, 4.5% to 6.5% seen only once; the top ten take around 12%. This clonotype was seen a few times. The germline gives CDR1 LNHNV, CDR2 YYDKDF (reference sequence). The V gene end was trimmed by 0 bases and the J gene end by 7 bases; junction bases not matched to a gene: 10. The CDR3 loop spans 17 amino acids.

The clonotype comes from a woman aged 45-59 years in good health. The sequencing sample was made of memory T cells sorted from blood. V gene TRBV15 combines with J gene TRBJ2-1; 9 bases agree with TRBD2. The CDR3 nucleotides read TGTGCCACCAGCAGAGAAGGAGCGGGAGGCCGTGGGAATGAGCAGTTCTTC. Protein sequence: CATSREGAGGRGNEQFF.